One sample yielded the 23 T cell receptor beta chains listed below, sequenced in a study of OX40 agonist ivuxolimab in advanced cancers. Library generation was performed with the immunoSEQ multiplex PCR assay. TCRdb mirrors the immuneACCESS table, restricted to in-frame sequences. Some clones are absent from its copies; in checked studies, under half trace to an unresolved V gene, and the reason for the others is unknown. In this sample the table shows about 110,000 clones, 80% to 95% of which occur a single time. The ten top clones hold approximately 0.69% of the sample. Sequences were derived from CD4+ or CD8+ T cells sorted from blood, sampled in a trial of the OX40 agonist ivuxolimab. The receptors derive from an adult with an advanced solid tumor such as melanoma, head and neck, liver or kidney cancer.

The chain is built from TRBV19 and TRBJ1-5, with 10 bases fitting TRBD1. The CDR3 is made up of 15 amino acids. The trim removed 5 bases at V and 4 bases at J, leaving 5 bases unmatched. Germline loops: CDR1 LNHDA, CDR2 SQIVND (reference sequence). DNA for the CDR3: TGTGCCAGTAGTCCTGACAGGGGGCGAAATCAGCCCCAGCATTTT. Amino acids: CASSPDRGRNQPQHF.

The V and J genes are TRBV19 and TRBJ2-3; tentatively, D is TRBD2 (7 bases). V was trimmed by 5 bases and J by 2 bases, leaving 17 bases between them. The CDR3 extends over 16 amino acids. Germline V gives CDR1 LNHDA, CDR2 SQIVND (reference sequence). For the CDR3, the DNA is TGTGCCAGTAGTGACGACTGGGGGGGCGCCACAGATACGCAGTATTTT. This translates into CASSDDWGGATDTQYF.

The gene calls are TRBV9 and TRBJ2-3, with 13 bases fitting TRBD2. The CDR3 is 19 amino acids. Germline V lookup: CDR1 SGDLS, CDR2 YYNGEE. Trimming at V came to 3 bases and at J to 0 bases, leaving 10 bases not matched to a gene. CDR3 in DNA: TGTGCCAGCAGCGCACGAGGGACTAGCGGGACCTCTAGCACAGATACGCAGTATTTT. Translating it yields CASSARGTSGTSSTDTQYF.

V gene TRBV6-6 combines with J gene TRBJ2-3; 8 nucleotides align to TRBD2. The CDR3 totals 13 residues. The junction had 5 bases not matched to a gene; V was cut back by 7 bases and J by 5 bases. CDR1 and CDR2 from the germline V gene are MNHNY and SVGAGI (reference sequence). CDR3 protein: CASKGLEVDTQYF. The CDR3 bases are TGTGCCAGCAAGGGACTAGAGGTAGATACGCAGTATTTT.

The V call is TRBV7-2, the J call TRBJ2-3, with TRBD2 matching over 16 bases. There are 19 residues in the CDR3. The germline gives CDR1 SGHTA, CDR2 FQGNSA. The ends lost 5 bases at V and 5 bases at J; junction bases unmatched: 13. The CDR3 DNA reads TGTGCCAGCAGCCATGACCTGGGACTAGCGGGGGGGCGAGGAGATACGCAGTATTTT. It is translated as CASSHDLGLAGGRGDTQYF.

As regards this clone: Other nucleotide sequences in the sample specify the same CDR3. The chain carries TRBV6-5 and TRBJ1-6, with D unclear. The V gene lost 0 bases and the J gene lost 7 bases, with 1 base spanning the gap. The germline gives CDR1 MNHEY, CDR2 SVGAGI. The length of the CDR3 is 12 residues. This CDR3 is CASSYSNSPLHF. Written as DNA, the CDR3 is TGTGCCAGCAGTTACTCGAATTCACCCCTCCACTTT.

This chain joins TRBV29-1 and TRBJ2-1; tentatively, D is TRBD2 (5 bases). The germline V gene has CDR1 SQVTM and CDR2 ANQGSEA. The V end was cut by 1 base, the J end by 8 bases, with 21 bases between. The CDR3 spans 16 residues. The CDR3 sequence is CSVEGDLGRSNDEQFF. The DNA for the CDR3 is TGCAGCGTTGAAGGAGATTTGGGGAGATCTAACGATGAGCAGTTCTTC.

V gene TRBV5-1 combines with J gene TRBJ1-1; D may be TRBD1 (5 bases). Germline V lookup: CDR1 SGHRS, CDR2 YFSETQ. The V end lost 0 bases, the J end lost 7 bases, and 13 bases lay between the germline ends. This CDR3 spans 14 amino acids. The DNA for the CDR3 is TGCGCCAGCAGCTTGGTGATGGGGCCAAGTGAAGCTTTCTTT. Amino acids: CASSLVMGPSEAFF.

The V call is TRBV5-5, the J call TRBJ2-3; a possible D gene is TRBD2 (6 bases). V was cut by 1 base and J by 3 bases, with 12 bases left in between. The CDR3 runs 15 residues. CDR1 and CDR2 from the germline V gene are SGHKS and YYEKEE (reference sequence). CDR3 DNA: TGTGCCAGCAGCTTGCGCGGACTATTGACAGATACGCAGTATTTT. As protein: CASSLRGLLTDTQYF.

This chain links TRBV11-3 with TRBJ2-7; 7 nucleotides match TRBD2. Germline lookup yields CDR1 SGHNT and CDR2 YENEEA. J lost 5 bases, V lost 3 bases, and 7 bases had no gene match. There are 14 residues in the CDR3. The CDR3 region is CASSFSTGLDEQYF. The CDR3 DNA sequence: TGTGCCAGCAGCTTCTCAACAGGACTAGACGAGCAGTACTTC.

The chain combines TRBV28 with TRBJ2-2; no clear D gene. Germline V gene lookup returns CDR1 MDHEN and CDR2 SYDVKM. The CDR3 has 12 residues. With 6 bases removed from V and 1 base from J, the gap between germline ends came to 3 bases. The CDR3 protein is CASSLNTGELFF. CDR3 in DNA: TGTGCCAGCAGCTTGAACACCGGGGAGCTGTTTTTT.

V usage is TRBV30 and J usage is TRBJ2-3, with TRBD1 identical over 9 bases. This CDR3 is 15 amino acids long. The germline CDR1 and CDR2 sequences are GTSNPN and SVGIG (reference sequence). The V segment lost 2 bases and the J segment 1 base; nucleotides outside the gene matches: 4. This chain's CDR3 is CAWSPTGGGTDTQYF. Written as DNA, the CDR3 is TGTGCCTGGAGTCCGACAGGGGGTGGCACAGATACGCAGTATTTT.

V and J are TRBV9 and TRBJ2-1, with TRBD2 identical over 15 bases. Germline V gene sequence: CDR1 SGDLS, CDR2 YYNGEE. The CDR3 runs 15 residues. V shed 4 bases and J 8 bases; nucleotides not matched to a gene: 4. CDR3 sequence (DNA): TGTGCCAGCAGCCTCGGACTAGCGGGAGGGGATGAGCAGTTCTTC. Translated: CASSLGLAGGDEQFF. The complete variable domain, with remaining parts taken from reference TRBV9 and TRBJ2-1, reads DSGVTQTPKHLITATGQRVTLRCSPRSGDLSVYWYQQSLDQGLQFLIQYYNGEERAKGNILERFSAQQFPDLHSELNLSSLELGDSALYFCASSLGLAGGDEQFFGPGTRLTVL.

The V call is TRBV29-1, the J call TRBJ1-2; D remains unclear. V was clipped by 2 bases and J by 4 bases, with 14 bases between them. Germline CDR1 reads SQVTM; CDR2 reads ANQGSEA. The CDR3 has 14 amino acids. The CDR3 DNA sequence: TGCAGCGTTGAAATGTTACAGAAAACCTATGGCTACACCTTC. Amino acid sequence: CSVEMLQKTYGYTF.

V is TRBV19 and J is TRBJ2-2, with D unclear. This CDR3 is 15 amino acids long. Germline CDR1 LNHDA, CDR2 SQIVND (reference sequence). Trimming left V 6 bases short and J 2 bases short, with 13 bases between. The chain's CDR3 is CASSAQNLNTGELFF. In DNA form, the CDR3 reads TGTGCCAGTAGCGCACAGAATCTAAACACCGGGGAGCTGTTTTTT.

The chain links TRBV18 to TRBJ1-3; D not certain. Deletions cut 3 bases from V and 0 bases from J, with 12 bases between. Germline assignment: CDR1 KGHSH and CDR2 LQKENI. The length of the CDR3 is 16 residues. CDR3 sequence reads: CASSPPGTVSGNTIYF. DNA of the CDR3: TGTGCCAGCTCACCCCCCGGCACAGTCTCTGGAAACACCATATATTTT.

This chain connects TRBV2 to TRBJ2-7; no clear D gene. The CDR3 totals 13 residues. CDR1 is SNHLY and CDR2 is FYNNEI in the germline V gene. V was pared by 6 bases and J by 6 bases, with 15 bases between. CDR3 nucleotides: TGTGCCAGCAGAAAAGCCTCGGCCGGCGAGCAGTACTTC. This translates into CASRKASAGEQYF.

This sequence joins TRBV6-5 and TRBJ1-2; 10 bases are a match to TRBD1. The CDR3 is 14 residues long. The junction had 8 bases not matched to a gene; V was cut back by 5 bases and J by 8 bases. Per the germline V gene, CDR1 is MNHEY and CDR2 is SVGAGI. The CDR3 loop is CASSVGDRGFGYTF. In DNA form, the CDR3 reads TGTGCCAGCAGTGTCGGGGACAGGGGATTCGGCTACACCTTC.

The count of this clone is one. V usage is TRBV21-1 and J usage is TRBJ2-2; the table's TRBD1 call for D was not verified on the DNA. TRBV21-1 is tagged as a pseudogene. This CDR3 region has 13 residues. The CDR3 DNA sequence: TGTGCCAGAACGGGACAGAACACCGGGGAGCTGTTTTTT. It is translated as CARTGQNTGELFF.

The V call is TRBV6-5, the J call TRBJ2-3, with TRBD2 matching 7 bases. J was trimmed by 3 bases and V by 11 bases; bases with no gene match: 5. The V gene's germline CDR1 is MNHEY and CDR2 SVGAGI. The CDR3 extends over 12 amino acids. The CDR3 DNA sequence: TGTGCCTCCCGGGGGGAGACAGATACGCAGTATTTT. Its translation is CASRGETDTQYF.

The V and J genes are TRBV7-8 and TRBJ1-1, with TRBD1 as a possible D gene (5 bases). The germline gives CDR1 SGHVS, CDR2 FQNEAQ. The CDR3 runs to 15 residues. Trimming left V 5 bases short and J 9 bases short, with 22 bases between. The CDR3 region is CASSPEGAGWGKAFF. The CDR3 DNA is TGTGCCAGCAGCCCGGAAGGGGCAGGTTGGGGGAAAGCTTTCTTT.

The chain joins TRBV5-8 to TRBJ1-4; D gene unclear. The CDR3 loop spans 12 amino acids. Germline V lookup: CDR1 SGHTS, CDR2 YDEGEE. Trimming left V 4 bases short and J 7 bases short, with 8 bases between. The CDR3 DNA follows: TGTGCCAGCAGCCCCCGCGGTGAAAAACTGTTTTTT. Translation gives CASSPRGEKLFF.

The chain uses TRBV6-6 and TRBJ1-4; 8 nucleotides line up with TRBD1. Germline V gene sequence: CDR1 MNHNY, CDR2 SVGAGI (reference sequence). J was trimmed by 8 bases and V by 0 bases; bases with no gene match: 2. The CDR3 has 14 residues. The CDR3 region has the DNA TGTGCCAGCAGTTACTCACAGGGGGAAGAAAAACTGTTTTTT. This sequence encodes CASSYSQGEEKLFF.